This record concerns one T cell receptor beta chain sequence. This entry is derived from a study of blood T cell repertoires in COVID-19. As processed by the authors: Amplified reference gene primers provided the basis for estimating nucleated cell counts. Clones were read by immunoSEQ multiplex PCR, and TCRdb kept only the in-frame ones, dropping some. The V and J calls and clone size are taken from that table; D and trimming were inferred from the DNA. The sample lists 250,000 to 300,000 clones, roughly 91% seen once, with 1.5% to 2% in the top ten. Unmatched junction bases numbered 9, after V lost 6 bases and J lost 4 bases. The V gene's germline CDR1 is MDHEN and CDR2 SYDVKM. The CDR3 length is 15 residues.

The sequenced material came from PBMCs or T cells enriched from blood (not recorded which). The TCR comes from a woman in her fifties or sixties who had recovered from COVID-19. The chain joins TRBV28 to TRBJ1-3; TRBD1 agrees at 7 bases. The CDR3 DNA is TGTGCCAGCAGCTACGGGACAGCGGCGGGAAACACCATATATTTT. It codes for CASSYGTAAGNTIYF.